This entry lists 11 T cell receptor beta chains sequenced from one sample in a study of CD4+ T cells in melanoma. The assay was immunoSEQ multiplex PCR, and TCRdb's table has in-frame clones only and misses some. The sample consists of approximately 19,000 clones, roughly 78% of them appearing once. The source is a human donor with melanoma.

With respect to this clone: A read error may account for a junction end that differs from germline. The chain combines TRBV7-7 with TRBJ2-5; TRBD1 matches at 12 bases. CDR1 is SSHAT and CDR2 is FNYEAQ in the germline V gene (reference sequence). The CDR3 consists of 15 residues. The CDR3, as DNA: TGTGCTAGCAGCTTCGGGACAGGGGGCCGCGAGACCCAGTACTTC. The encoded protein is CASSFGTGGRETQYF.

This chain links TRBV7-2 with TRBJ2-3; 7 bases match TRBD1. The length of the CDR3 is 16 residues. Germline V gene sequence: CDR1 SGHTA, CDR2 FQGNSA. J gave up 2 bases and V 4 bases, and 9 bases lay outside the gene matches. The CDR3 region has the DNA TGTGCCAGCAGCTCAGGCCTGACAGGGAACACAGATACGCAGTATTTT. It encodes CASSSGLTGNTDTQYF. Full variable domain (missing parts from reference TRBV7-2 and TRBJ2-3): GAGVSQSPSNKVTEKGKDVELRCDPISGHTALYWYRQSLGQGLEFLIYFQGNSAPDKSGLPSDRFSAERTGGSVSTLTIQRTQQEDSAVYLCASSSGLTGNTDTQYFGPGTRLTVL.

The chain links TRBV5-6 to TRBJ1-2; TRBD1 matches 9 bases. This CDR3 has 15 residues. Germline V gene lookup returns CDR1 SGHDT and CDR2 YYEEEE. The V segment lost 1 base and the J segment 4 bases; nucleotides outside the gene matches: 5. This chain's CDR3 is CASSLWGQGVYGYTF. CDR3 sequence (DNA): TGTGCCAGCAGCTTGTGGGGACAGGGAGTCTATGGCTACACCTTC.

The V and J genes are TRBV19 and TRBJ1-2; D is unclear. Per the germline V gene, CDR1 is LNHDA and CDR2 is SQIVND (reference sequence). V gave up 11 bases and J gave up 10 bases, with 23 bases separating them. The CDR3 runs 13 residues. The chain's CDR3 is CAGPRGDPRNYTF. The CDR3 bases are TGTGCCGGACCCCGCGGAGACCCTCGGAACTACACCTTC.

The V gene is TRBV5-8, the J gene TRBJ1-1; D might be TRBD1 (5 bases). This CDR3 comprises 17 residues. V lost 0 bases and J lost 0, with 15 bases in between. Germline values: CDR1 SGHTS, CDR2 YDEGEE. The CDR3 sequence is CASSLVQGKGMNTEAFF. In DNA form, the CDR3 reads TGTGCCAGCAGCTTGGTCCAGGGAAAGGGGATGAACACTGAAGCTTTCTTT.

The V call is TRBV9, the J call TRBJ2-3; no definite D call. The CDR3 covers 14 residues. The V gene lost 0 bases and the J gene lost 2 bases, with 7 bases spanning the gap. Germline values: CDR1 SGDLS, CDR2 YYNGEE. The CDR3 sequence: CASSVGAVTDTQYF. CDR3 nucleotide sequence: TGTGCCAGCAGCGTAGGGGCAGTCACAGATACGCAGTATTTT.

This sequence joins TRBV5-1 and TRBJ1-1; no reliable D call. Trimming pared 0 bases from V and 1 base from J, leaving 10 bases between. Germline-derived CDR1 and CDR2 are SGHRS and YFSETQ. The CDR3 has 15 residues. Written as DNA, the CDR3 is TGCGCCAGCAGCTTGGCGGACCTTCGGAACACTGAAGCTTTCTTT. Residues: CASSLADLRNTEAFF.

The J gene is TRBJ2-4, the V gene TRBV6-6; D is ambiguous. V lost 6 bases, J lost 4 bases, and 7 bases lay in between. The CDR3 consists of 12 residues. Germline loops: CDR1 MNHNY, CDR2 SVGAGI (reference sequence). The CDR3 protein is CASSTKKNIQYF. For the CDR3, the DNA is TGTGCCAGCAGCACTAAAAAAAACATTCAGTACTTC.

CDR3 bases: TGTGCCAGCTCACCTGACAGGGAGAACAATGAGCAGTTCTTC. Amino acid sequence: CASSPDRENNEQFF. V is TRBV18 and J is TRBJ2-1, with 7 positions matching TRBD1. The V gene's germline CDR1 is KGHSH and CDR2 LQKENI. The length of the CDR3 is 14 residues. The J segment lost 5 bases and the V segment lost 3 bases, leaving 4 bases of the junction unmatched.

The gene calls are TRBV4-1 and TRBJ2-5; 11 bases are a match to TRBD2. Unmatched junction bases numbered 5, after V lost 3 bases and J lost 2 bases. This CDR3 region has 16 residues. CDR1 and CDR2 (germline): MGHRA, YSYEKL. This CDR3 is CASSHGASGGQETQYF. The CDR3 DNA reads TGCGCCAGCAGCCACGGGGCTAGCGGGGGGCAAGAGACCCAGTACTTC.

The J gene is TRBJ2-3, the V gene TRBV5-1; 15 nucleotides match TRBD2. Unmatched junction bases numbered 5, after V lost 4 bases and J lost 2 bases. Germline loops: CDR1 SGHRS, CDR2 YFSETQ. CDR3 length equals 17 residues. The DNA of the CDR3 is TGCGCCAGCAGCCACGGACTAGCGGGGGGGTTCACAGATACGCAGTATTTT. This translates into CASSHGLAGGFTDTQYF.